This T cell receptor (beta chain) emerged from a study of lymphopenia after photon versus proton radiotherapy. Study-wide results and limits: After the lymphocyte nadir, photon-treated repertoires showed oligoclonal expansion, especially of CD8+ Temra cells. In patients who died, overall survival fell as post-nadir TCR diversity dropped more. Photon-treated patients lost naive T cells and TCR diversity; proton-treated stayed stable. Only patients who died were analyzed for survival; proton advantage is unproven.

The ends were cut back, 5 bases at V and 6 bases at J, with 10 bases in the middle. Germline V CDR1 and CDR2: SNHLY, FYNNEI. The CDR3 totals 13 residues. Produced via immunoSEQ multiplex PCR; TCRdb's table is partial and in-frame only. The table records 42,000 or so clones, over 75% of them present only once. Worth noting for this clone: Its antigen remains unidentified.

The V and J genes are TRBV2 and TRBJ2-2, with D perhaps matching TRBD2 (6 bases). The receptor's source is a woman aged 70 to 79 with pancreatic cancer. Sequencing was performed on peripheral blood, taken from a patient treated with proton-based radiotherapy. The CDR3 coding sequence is TGTGCCAGCAGTAAGACTAGACCCGGGGAGCTGTTTTTT. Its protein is CASSKTRPGELFF. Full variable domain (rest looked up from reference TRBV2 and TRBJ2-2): EPEVTQTPSHQVTQMGQEVILRCVPISNHLYFYWYRQILGQKVEFLVSFYNNEISEKSEIFDDQFSVERPDGSNFTLKIRSTKLEDSAMYFCASSKTRPGELFFGEGSRLTVL.